This T cell receptor beta chain derives from a study of CD8+CD57+ T cells in acquired aplastic anemia. This clonotype has a handful of counts. Genomic DNA, serving as template, underwent TCR beta VDJ and CDR3 profiling. One entry per CDR3 protein results from TCRdb running MiXCR on the reads. The table lists over 200,000 distinct CDR3 sequences, around 60% of them singletons. This CDR3 region has 15 residues. From germline, CDR1 is SNHLY and CDR2 FYNNEI. The V end was cut by 2 bases, the J end by 0 bases, with 8 bases between. The J gene is TRBJ1-3, the V gene TRBV2; tentative D call: TRBD1 (5 bases). The TCR sequence derives from a human donor in good health. The material sequenced was sorted CD4+, CD8+, or CD8+CD57+ T cells (not recorded which) from PBMCs. Here the CDR3 reads CASSENGGSGNTIYF. CDR3 bases: TGTGCCAGCAGTGAAAATGGGGGCTCTGGAAACACCATATATTTT.